This TCR beta chain comes out of a study of blood T cell repertoires in COVID-19. Only in-frame clones appear in the TCRdb table, and some are missing; sequencing was by immunoSEQ multiplex PCR. The sample lists some 250,000 clones; around 88% were seen once. This clone was detected a few times. The sequence was collected from an elderly man with acute or convalescent COVID-19. Sequenced sample: peripheral blood.

The CDR3 reads CASSPDRGQETQYF. In DNA, the CDR3 is TGTGCCAGCAGCCCTGATAGGGGGCAAGAGACCCAGTACTTC. V gene TRBV7-9 combines with J gene TRBJ2-5, with D possibly TRBD1 on 6 matching bases. Germline V CDR1 and CDR2: SEHNR, FQNEAQ (reference sequence). The CDR3 extends over 14 amino acids. Trimming removed 5 bases at V and 2 bases at J, with 12 bases between.